Below, 18 T cell receptor beta chains from the same sample are listed, as sequenced in a study of patients and donors after allogeneic stem cell transplantation. A single record per CDR3 protein comes from TCRdb applying MiXCR to the RT-PCR reads. The sample consists of 150,000 to 250,000 distinct CDR3 sequences, 41% of them appearing once. Sequencing was performed on blood, either unsorted or a sorted T cell fraction (not recorded which). The receptors were sampled from a human donor who was either an allogeneic HSCT recipient or a stem cell or donor lymphocyte infusion donor (not recorded which). It is not recorded whose cells these are; they may come from a transplant donor.

J is TRBJ1-6 and V is TRBV3-1; no clear D gene. The CDR3 extends over 16 amino acids. Germline-derived CDR1 and CDR2 are LGHDT and YNNKEL (reference sequence). Trimming removed 0 bases from V and 8 bases from J, with 14 bases in between. The CDR3 sequence: CASSQDPTEIHSPLHF. For the CDR3, the DNA is TGTGCCAGCAGCCAAGACCCGACGGAAATACATTCACCCCTCCACTTT.

The sample holds a few counts of this clonotype. The V call is TRBV6-5, the J call TRBJ1-2; 7 nucleotides agree with TRBD1. Losses at the gene ends were 6 bases for V and 7 bases for J; bases not matched to a gene: 17. Germline CDR1 reads MNHEY; CDR2 reads SVGAGI. This CDR3 comprises 16 residues. The CDR3 region has the DNA TGTGCCAGCAGATCCCCCATAGACAGGGTTCTTGGTGGCTACACCTTC. This gives the protein CASRSPIDRVLGGYTF.

The V and J genes are TRBV12-3 or TRBV12-4 and TRBJ1-2; 8 bases match TRBD1. This CDR3 has 13 amino acids. V lost 7 bases, J lost 6 bases, and 7 bases stayed unmatched. CDR3 sequence (DNA): TGTGCCAGCAAGACAGGGGCCTTCGATGGCTACACCTTC. Translation gives CASKTGAFDGYTF.

The chain recombines TRBV21-1 with TRBJ2-1; TRBD2 is the table's D call, not checked against the DNA. TRBV21-1 is a recognized pseudogene. The CDR3 consists of 13 residues. For the CDR3, the DNA is TGTGCCAGCAGCATGGGAGCCTACAATGAGCAGTTCTTC. Residues: CASSMGAYNEQFF.

V and J are TRBV12-3 or TRBV12-4 and TRBJ1-5, with D perhaps matching TRBD1 (6 bases). CDR3 length: 14 amino acids. V lost 6 bases, J lost 3 bases, and 12 bases lay in between. The CDR3: CASRDDRNNQPQHF. CDR3 nucleotide sequence: TGTGCCAGCAGAGACGACAGGAACAATCAGCCCCAGCATTTT.

The chain carries TRBV2 and TRBJ1-2; D is uncertain. CDR3 size: 12 residues. V was trimmed by 4 bases and J by 7 bases, leaving 10 bases between them. The germline gives CDR1 SNHLY, CDR2 FYNNEI. The CDR3 spells CASSVQLGGYTF. The CDR3 DNA follows: TGTGCCAGCAGTGTACAGCTCGGTGGCTACACCTTC.

V and J are TRBV7-3 and TRBJ1-3; D is possibly TRBD1 (5 bases). This CDR3 comprises 16 residues. The V gene lost 5 bases and the J gene lost 0 bases, with 14 bases spanning the gap. The germline V gene has CDR1 SGHTA and CDR2 FQGTGA. Written as DNA, the CDR3 is TGTGCCAGCAGCCTCTCGGGGCCCCGCTCTGGAAACACCATATATTTT. Amino acids: CASSLSGPRSGNTIYF. Drawing the rest from reference TRBV7-3 and TRBJ1-3, the complete variable domain is GAGVSQTPSNKVTEKGKYVELRCDPISGHTALYWYRQSLGQGPEFLIYFQGTGAADDSGLPNDRFFAVRPEGSVSTLKIQRTERGDSAVYLCASSLSGPRSGNTIYFGEGSWLTVV.

This clonotype was found once. The V and J genes are TRBV10-3 and TRBJ1-1; tentatively, D is TRBD1 (5 bases). The V end was cut by 7 bases, the J end by 5 bases, with 20 bases between. Germline CDR1 and CDR2: ENHRY and SYGVKD. The CDR3 extends over 15 amino acids. The CDR3 loop reads CAINEGWEPRTEAFF. CDR3 nucleotide sequence: TGTGCCATCAACGAGGGGTGGGAGCCGAGGACTGAAGCTTTCTTT.

J is TRBJ1-2 and V is TRBV2; D ambiguous. Germline values: CDR1 SNHLY, CDR2 FYNNEI. Trimming left V 9 bases short and J 2 bases short, with 16 bases between. This CDR3 spans 14 amino acids. CDR3 bases: TGTGCCAGTGGGAATACAGTTTCCAACTATGGCTACACCTTC. This sequence encodes CASGNTVSNYGYTF.

V and J are TRBV7-9 and TRBJ2-7, with D uncertain. The CDR3 consists of 13 residues. Germline V gene lookup returns CDR1 SEHNR and CDR2 FQNEAQ (reference sequence). V was shortened by 5 bases and J by 3 bases, with 11 bases between the two germline ends. CDR3 sequence: CASSPRPFYEQYF. The DNA for the CDR3 is TGTGCCAGCAGCCCAAGGCCCTTCTACGAGCAGTACTTC.

In this sample, this clonotype turned up a few times. The V and J genes are TRBV3-1 and TRBJ1-5; the D gene is possibly TRBD1 (5 bases). Trimming took 0 bases from V and 7 from J, leaving 10 bases between them. Germline V gene lookup returns CDR1 LGHDT and CDR2 YNNKEL (reference sequence). The CDR3 sequence is 14 residues long. For the CDR3, the DNA is TGTGCCAGCAGCCAAGACCCAGGGAGGCAGCCCCAGCATTTT. It encodes CASSQDPGRQPQHF.

V gene TRBV9 combines with J gene TRBJ2-2, with a possible D match to TRBD2 (5 bases). V was shortened by 4 bases and J by 5 bases, with 21 bases between the two germline ends. Per the germline V gene, CDR1 is SGDLS and CDR2 is YYNGEE. CDR3 length equals 17 residues. The CDR3 here is CASSNTGPRGGTGELFF. The CDR3 nucleotides read TGTGCCAGCAGCAACACCGGGCCAAGAGGCGGGACCGGGGAGCTGTTTTTT.

In this sample, this clonotype turned up a few times. The CDR3 nucleotides read TGTGCCAGCAGAACCCCAGGGGCCGCTTTCTTT. Translating it yields CASRTPGAAFF. This chain joins TRBV12-3 or TRBV12-4 and TRBJ1-1; possible D gene TRBD1, 6 bases. With 6 bases removed from V and 11 bases from J, the gap between germline ends came to 13 bases. This CDR3 is 11 amino acids long.

This clonotype was seen many times. The chain links TRBV6-2 or TRBV6-3 to TRBJ1-1, with a weak D call TRBD1 (5 bases). The CDR3 loop spans 14 amino acids. In germline, CDR1 is MNHEY, CDR2 SVGEGT. V was pared by 4 bases and J by 6 bases, with 15 bases between. The CDR3 region is CASSSAGMRAEAFF. CDR3 in DNA: TGTGCCAGCAGTTCGGCAGGGATGCGCGCTGAAGCTTTCTTT.

The V gene is TRBV11-2, the J gene TRBJ2-3; D is perhaps TRBD2 (6 bases). V was trimmed by 5 bases and J by 1 base, leaving 16 bases between them. CDR3 length equals 16 residues. Germline V gene data show CDR1 as SGHAT and CDR2 as FQNNGV. This CDR3 reads CASSQGGDFGTDTQYF. CDR3 DNA: TGTGCCAGCAGCCAAGGAGGGGATTTTGGCACAGATACGCAGTATTTT.

V and J are TRBV12-3 or TRBV12-4 and TRBJ2-5; 12 nucleotides agree with TRBD2. CDR3 size: 16 residues. Unmatched junction bases numbered 7, after V lost 3 bases and J lost 5 bases. The CDR3 region is CASSLSLAGGAETQYF. CDR3 nucleotides: TGTGCCAGCAGTTTGAGTCTAGCGGGAGGGGCGGAGACCCAGTACTTC.

This clonotype was observed a few times. The chain carries TRBV28 and TRBJ2-4; D remains unclear. CDR3 length: 16 residues. V shed 2 bases and J shed 1 base, with 12 bases lying between them. Germline V gives CDR1 MDHEN, CDR2 SYDVKM. The CDR3 nucleotides read TGTGCCAGCAGTTTAGTACCCGCCGAGGCCAAAAACATTCAGTACTTC. As protein: CASSLVPAEAKNIQYF.

The chain is built from TRBV9 and TRBJ1-1; D remains unclear. There are 14 residues in the CDR3. Trimming removed 0 bases from V and 6 bases from J, with 12 bases in between. CDR1 and CDR2 from the germline V gene are SGDLS and YYNGEE. The CDR3 is CASSVGGSKAEAFF. As DNA, the CDR3 is TGTGCCAGCAGCGTAGGAGGCAGTAAGGCTGAAGCTTTCTTT.